Below are 4 T cell receptor beta chains sequenced from a single sample in a study of cytotoxic CD8 clonotypes in ibrutinib-treated CLL. Method: immunoSEQ multiplex PCR; TCRdb's copy keeps in-frame clones and lacks some. The sample yields approximately 300,000 clones, around four fifths seen once. The sequenced sample was PBMCs, obtained before ibrutinib treatment. All receptors come from a human donor with chronic lymphocytic leukemia.

CDR3 sequence reads: CAWSGDTLFQETQYF. DNA of the CDR3: TGTGCCTGGAGTGGCGACACGCTATTCCAAGAGACCCAGTACTTC. The J gene is TRBJ2-5, the V gene TRBV30; D is unresolved. The germline gives CDR1 GTSNPN, CDR2 SVGIG (reference sequence). The CDR3 is 15 amino acids. With 1 base removed from V and 1 base from J, the gap between germline ends came to 13 bases.

The chain recombines TRBV5-1 with TRBJ2-7, with D possibly matching TRBD2 (6 bases). Trimming took off 4 bases at V and 5 bases at J, with 13 bases between the two ends. CDR1 is SGHRS, CDR2 YFSETQ, per germline. This CDR3 has 13 residues. In DNA, the CDR3 is TGCGCCAGCAGCCGCGTCCGGAGGGACGAGCAGTACTTC. Translated: CASSRVRRDEQYF.

The genes are TRBV4-1 and TRBJ1-4; D is perhaps TRBD1 (5 bases). The length of the CDR3 is 16 residues. V was shortened by 0 bases and J by 3 bases, with 11 bases between the two germline ends. The germline V gene encodes CDR1 MGHRA and CDR2 YSYEKL. DNA for the CDR3: TGCGCCAGCAGCCAAGACGTGAGGGGAGCTAATGAAAAACTGTTTTTT. As protein: CASSQDVRGANEKLFF.

The chain employs TRBV19 and TRBJ2-7, with no clear D. Per the germline V gene, CDR1 is LNHDA and CDR2 is SQIVND (reference sequence). V was pared by 5 bases and J by 0 bases, with 11 bases between. There are 14 residues in the CDR3. CDR3 sequence (DNA): TGTGCCAGTAGTTTTGGCCCCAGCTCCTACGAGCAGTACTTC. Translating it yields CASSFGPSSYEQYF. Full variable domain (outside the CDR3, taken from reference TRBV19 and TRBJ2-7): DGGITQSPKYLFRKEGQNVTLSCEQNLNHDAMYWYRQDPGQGLRLIYYSQIVNDFQKGDIAEGYSVSREKKESFPLTVTSAQKNPTAFYLCASSFGPSSYEQYFGPGTRLTVT.